This T cell receptor (beta chain) is drawn from a study of cytotoxic CD8 clonotypes in ibrutinib-treated CLL. Study-level information: Approximately 25 partial and 2 complete responses; at median about 70 months, about 14 remitted, about twelve progressed.

The germline V gene has CDR1 MDHEN and CDR2 SYDVKM. There are 15 residues in the CDR3. The V and J ends lost 3 bases and 0 bases respectively, with 11 bases between them. Only in-frame clones appear in the TCRdb table, and some are missing; sequencing was by immunoSEQ multiplex PCR. The top ten clones hold about 6.7% of a sample with around 310,000 clones, almost 80% of them seen once. The sample holds a few counts of this clone. This material consisted of PBMCs, taken before ibrutinib treatment. The chain recombines TRBV28 with TRBJ1-1; no clear D. The sequence derives from a human donor with chronic lymphocytic leukemia. In DNA, the CDR3 is TGTGCCAGCAGTTTCCGACGGAATCTGAACACTGAAGCTTTCTTT. Translated, it gives CASSFRRNLNTEAFF.